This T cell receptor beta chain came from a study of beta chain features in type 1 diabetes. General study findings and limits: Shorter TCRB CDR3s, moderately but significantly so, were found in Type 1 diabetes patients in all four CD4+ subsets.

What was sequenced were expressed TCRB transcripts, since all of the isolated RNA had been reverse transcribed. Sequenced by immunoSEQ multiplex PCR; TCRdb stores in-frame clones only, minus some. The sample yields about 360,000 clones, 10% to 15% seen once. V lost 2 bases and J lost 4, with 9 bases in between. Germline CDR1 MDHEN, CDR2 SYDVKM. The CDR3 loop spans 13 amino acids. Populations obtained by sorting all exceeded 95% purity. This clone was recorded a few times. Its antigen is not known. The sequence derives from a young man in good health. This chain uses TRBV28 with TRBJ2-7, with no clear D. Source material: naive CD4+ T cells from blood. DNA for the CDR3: TGTGCCAGCAGTTTAAGTGCCACATACGAGCAGTACTTC. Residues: CASSLSATYEQYF.